This T cell receptor (beta chain) appears in the sequencing data of a study of CD8 T cell repertoires and HIV-1 epitope variants. Study details: Controls were a CMV, EBV and flu peptide pool, Ebola AY9 negative control, and no-peptide well. Epitopes were three Gag families plus Nef HW9 and YT9. Study outcomes and limitations: Nine TCR beta clonotypes were antigen-specific, 6 or 7 apparently recognizing autologous or escape variants.

The CDR3 sequence is 15 residues long. J gave up 4 bases and V 5 bases, and 8 bases lay outside the gene matches. Germline-derived CDR1 and CDR2 are SGHRS and YFSETQ. Comment on this clone: The target antigen is unknown.

Sequencing was performed with immunoSEQ multiplex PCR; in TCRdb, only in-frame clones are kept and a portion is missing. The repertoire holds several thousand clones, with under 75% as singletons. The sequenced sample consisted of cultured CD8+ T cells derived from PBMCs. The receptor comes from a male donor with HIV. This rearrangement joins TRBV5-1 to TRBJ2-1, with TRBD1 identical over 8 bases. CDR3 in DNA: TGCGCCAGCAGTTCCGGGACAGGCGAATACAATGAGCAGTTCTTC. This encodes CASSSGTGEYNEQFF.